What follows is one T cell receptor beta chain and its context. This specimen comes from a study of blood T cell repertoires in COVID-19. Study as a whole: Whether acute or convalescent, the COVID-19 samples came from the United States, Italy and Spain.

The CDR3 consists of 13 residues. V dropped 5 bases and J dropped 4 bases, with 11 bases sitting between them. Germline loops: CDR1 SGHTA, CDR2 FQGTGA. Sequenced by immunoSEQ multiplex PCR; TCRdb stores in-frame clones only, minus some. The profile shows about 64,000 clones, over 75% of them singletons. The rearrangement links TRBV7-3 to TRBJ2-5; D is undetermined. The origin of this receptor is a middle-aged man with active COVID-19. The material sequenced was peripheral blood. The CDR3 DNA is TGTGCCAGCAGCCAGCGCCCGTTAGAGACCCAGTACTTC. This gives the protein CASSQRPLETQYF.